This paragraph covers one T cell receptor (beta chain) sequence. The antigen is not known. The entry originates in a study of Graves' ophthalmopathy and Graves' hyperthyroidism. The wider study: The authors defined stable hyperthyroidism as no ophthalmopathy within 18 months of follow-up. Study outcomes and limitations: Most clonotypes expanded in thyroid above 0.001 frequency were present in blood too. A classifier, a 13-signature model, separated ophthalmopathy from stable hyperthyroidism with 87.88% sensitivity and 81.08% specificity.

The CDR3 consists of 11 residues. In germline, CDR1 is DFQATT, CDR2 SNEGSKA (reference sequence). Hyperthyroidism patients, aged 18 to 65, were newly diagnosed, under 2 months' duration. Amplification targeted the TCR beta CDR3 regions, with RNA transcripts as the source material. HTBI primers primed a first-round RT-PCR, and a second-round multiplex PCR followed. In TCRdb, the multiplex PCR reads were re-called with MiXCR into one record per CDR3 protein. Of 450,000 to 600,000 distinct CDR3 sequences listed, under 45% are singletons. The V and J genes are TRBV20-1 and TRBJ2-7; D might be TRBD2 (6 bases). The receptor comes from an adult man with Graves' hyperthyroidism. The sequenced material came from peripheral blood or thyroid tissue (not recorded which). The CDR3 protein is CSASSVLPPVV. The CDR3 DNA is TGCAGTGCTTCTAGCGTCCTACCCCCAGTCGTT.